This TCR beta chain was captured by sequencing in a study of regulatory T cells in long-lasting Graves disease. Study-level points and caveats: TRBV28, TRBJ1-2 and TRBJ2-5 were segments that persistent disease favored. Persistent-disease Graves' patients showed less TCR diversity than new cases.

This clonotype came up a few times. The antigen remains unidentified. CDR3 regions were amplified by Arm-PCR using iRepertoire HTBI primers to build TCR beta libraries. Each CDR3 protein is one row after TCRdb ran MiXCR on the multiplex PCR reads. The sample gives 420,000 or so distinct CDR3 sequences, about 25% of which show up once; about a quarter is in the top ten. This sample's time point: persistent/refractory GD, antithyroid drugs over 5 years with positive TRAb. PBMCs provided the RNA from which the TCR library was made. CDR1 DFQATT and CDR2 SNEGSKA come from the germline V gene (reference sequence). The CDR3 is 13 residues long. V lost 5 bases and J lost 3, with 14 bases in between.

The source is a female donor with Graves disease. Sequences were derived from peripheral blood mononuclear cells (PBMCs), sampled when the disease was refractory, from a patient treated with antithyroid drugs. The chain carries TRBV20-1 and TRBJ2-7; D possibly uses TRBD1 or TRBD2 (5 bases each). The CDR3 nucleotides are TGCAGTGCTCCCGGGACGTATGGCTACGAGCAGTACTTC. As protein: CSAPGTYGYEQYF.